This paragraph covers one T cell receptor (beta chain) sequence. The antigen is undetermined. The donors were members of the validation cohort comprising approximately 120 subjects, separate from the approximately 700-subject first cohort. Germline CDR1 is SGHVS and CDR2 is FQNEAQ. V shed 6 bases, J shed 2 bases, and the junction held 7 bases outside the gene matches. This CDR3 is built from 14 residues. This entry belongs to a study of cytomegalovirus exposure and HLA in healthy donors. General study findings and limits: Among TCR beta chains, those listed as cytomegalovirus-associated numbered around 180. Rarity held for most TCR sequences, but there were some public TCRs that occurred in many donors.

Only in-frame clones appear in the TCRdb table, and some are missing; sequencing was by immunoSEQ multiplex PCR. This sample yields 50,000 to 70,000 clones, of which approximately 95% are seen a single time; approximately 5.4% belongs to the top ten. The chain links TRBV7-8 to TRBJ2-7; TRBD1 matches 7 bases. This clonotype was obtained from a young woman in good health and CMV-seropositive. Sequencing was performed on PBMCs. CDR3 sequence reads: CASSRRQGAYEQYF. In DNA, the CDR3 is TGTGCCAGCAGTCGAAGACAGGGCGCCTACGAGCAGTACTTC.